Shown below are 13 T cell receptor beta chains from a single sample sequenced in a study of blood T cell repertoires in COVID-19. The table came from immunoSEQ multiplex PCR; TCRdb's copy has only in-frame clones and leaves some out. The profile shows tens of thousands of clones, 85% to 90% of them singletons. The sequencing input was peripheral blood. The receptor set was obtained from a man between 70 and 80 years old with acute or convalescent COVID-19.

This chain connects TRBV18 to TRBJ2-1; possibly TRBD2 for D (6 bases). The CDR3 is made up of 14 amino acids. V dropped 0 bases and J dropped 8 bases, with 11 bases sitting between them. Per germline, CDR1 KGHSH and CDR2 LQKENI. The CDR3 here is CASSPPGLKDEQFF. The CDR3 DNA is TGTGCCAGCTCACCACCCGGACTAAAGGATGAGCAGTTCTTC.

V gene TRBV4-3 combines with J gene TRBJ2-7; a possible D gene is TRBD2 (5 bases). The ends were cut back, 2 bases at V and 7 bases at J, with 12 bases in the middle. CDR3 length: 13 residues. CDR1 is LGHNA and CDR2 is YSLEER in the germline V gene. DNA of the CDR3: TGCGCCAGCAGCCAACTAGGACGGAGGGAGCAGTACTTC. Its protein product is CASSQLGRREQYF.

The chain joins TRBV12-3 or TRBV12-4 to TRBJ1-1; a weak D match, TRBD1 (5 bases). With 8 bases removed from V and 1 base from J, the gap between germline ends came to 8 bases. The CDR3 contains 12 residues. The CDR3 DNA sequence: TGTGCCAGCCTCAGGGAGAACACTGAAGCTTTCTTT. This gives the protein CASLRENTEAFF.

In its sample, this clone was seen once. The chain has TRBV5-4 and TRBJ2-4, with TRBD2 as a possible D gene (5 bases). V gave up 3 bases and J gave up 1 base, with 11 bases separating them. Per the germline V gene, CDR1 is SGHNT and CDR2 is YYREEE (reference sequence). The CDR3 covers 15 residues. The DNA of the CDR3 is TGTGCCAGCAGCTATCGGACTGCGGCCAAAAACATTCAGTACTTC. It translates to CASSYRTAAKNIQYF. The whole variable domain, remainder taken from reference TRBV5-4 and TRBJ2-4, is ETGVTQSPTHLIKTRGQQVTLRCSSQSGHNTVSWYQQALGQGPQFIFQYYREEENGRGNFPPRFSGLQFPNYSSELNVNALELDDSALYLCASSYRTAAKNIQYFGAGTRLSVL.

This clone came up a few times. This chain links TRBV3-1 (or the pseudogene TRBV3-2) with TRBJ2-7, with TRBD2 matching over 15 bases. The germline gives CDR1 LGHDT, CDR2 YNNKEL (reference sequence). The CDR3 is 18 amino acids. The V and J ends lost 0 bases and 3 bases, in that order; junction bases with no gene match: 6. The chain's CDR3 is CASSQDLGTSGRIYEQYF. Here the CDR3 DNA reads TGTGCCAGCAGCCAAGATCTAGGGACTAGCGGGAGGATCTACGAGCAGTACTTC.

This chain joins TRBV5-1 and TRBJ2-2; 7 bases map to TRBD2. Trimming removed 4 bases from V and 7 bases from J; junction bases left unmatched: 13. The length of the CDR3 is 16 residues. CDR1 is SGHRS and CDR2 is YFSETQ in the germline V gene. The CDR3 region is CASSPISTSSNGELFF. In DNA form, the CDR3 reads TGCGCCAGCAGCCCAATATCGACTAGCTCCAACGGGGAGCTGTTTTTT.

In its sample, this clone was seen once. CDR3 sequence reads: CASSLRTNRETQYF. In nucleotides, the CDR3 is TGCGCCAGCAGCCTCAGGACTAACCGAGAGACCCAGTACTTC. V usage is TRBV4-1 and J usage is TRBJ2-5; tentatively, D is TRBD2 (6 bases). The CDR3 contains 14 residues. Trimming cost V 4 bases and J 4 bases, with 13 bases left between them. Germline values: CDR1 MGHRA, CDR2 YSYEKL.

The chain's CDR3 is CASSLGGSAYEQYF. As DNA, the CDR3 is TGCGCCAGCAGCTTAGGTGGCAGCGCCTACGAGCAGTACTTC. This chain links TRBV5-1 with TRBJ2-7; no reliable D call. Trimming stripped 2 bases from V and 2 bases from J, with 11 bases between. This CDR3 is 14 amino acids long. The V gene's germline CDR1 is SGHRS and CDR2 YFSETQ.

The CDR3 spells CASSYSGSNHPYNEQFF. The CDR3, as DNA: TGTGCCAGCAGTTACAGCGGGAGTAATCACCCCTACAATGAGCAGTTCTTC. V gene TRBV6-2 or TRBV6-3 combines with J gene TRBJ2-1; 8 bases agree with TRBD2. The trim removed 2 bases at V and 2 bases at J, leaving 8 bases unmatched. The germline V gene encodes CDR1 MNHEY and CDR2 SVGEGT. CDR3 length equals 17 residues.

This clone occurred once. The rearrangement joins TRBV29-1 to TRBJ2-2; 7 bases map to TRBD1. Germline V gives CDR1 SQVTM, CDR2 ANQGSEA. Unmatched junction bases numbered 7, after V lost 7 bases and J lost 5 bases. This CDR3 region has 13 residues. DNA of the CDR3: TGCAGCGCCAGACAGGGTGGAACCGGGGAGCTGTTTTTT. Translation: CSARQGGTGELFF.

The genes are TRBV2 and TRBJ2-3, with a weak D call TRBD2 (6 bases). The CDR3 consists of 15 residues. The V end lost 8 bases, the J end lost 2 bases, and 17 bases lay between the germline ends. CDR1 is SNHLY, CDR2 FYNNEI, per germline. The CDR3 DNA reads TGTGCCAGCCCTAATCCACTAGCCCCCACAGATACGCAGTATTTT. Protein: CASPNPLAPTDTQYF.

The V gene is TRBV7-2, the J gene TRBJ1-1, with D uncertain. The CDR3 length is 13 residues. Germline V gives CDR1 SGHTA, CDR2 FQGNSA. V lost 2 bases and J lost 11, with 15 bases in between. CDR3 nucleotide sequence: TGTGCCAGCAGCTTAACTCCCCGGGTTTGGGCTTTCTTT. Its protein product is CASSLTPRVWAFF.

A few counts support this clone. The chain couples TRBV18 to TRBJ1-2, with 7 bases aligning to TRBD1. The CDR3 extends over 13 amino acids. The V segment lost 1 base and the J segment 8 bases; nucleotides outside the gene matches: 4. Germline V CDR1 and CDR2: KGHSH, LQKENI. The CDR3 here is CASSPQGADGYTF. For the CDR3, the DNA is TGTGCCAGCTCACCACAGGGGGCTGACGGCTACACCTTC.